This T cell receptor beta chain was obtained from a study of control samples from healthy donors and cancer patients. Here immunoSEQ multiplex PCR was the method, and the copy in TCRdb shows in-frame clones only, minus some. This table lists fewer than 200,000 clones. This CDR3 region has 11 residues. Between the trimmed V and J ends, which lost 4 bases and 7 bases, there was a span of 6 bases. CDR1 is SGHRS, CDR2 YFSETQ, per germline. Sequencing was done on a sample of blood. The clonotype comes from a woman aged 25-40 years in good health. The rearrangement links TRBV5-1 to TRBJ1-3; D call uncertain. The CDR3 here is CASSGSNTIYF. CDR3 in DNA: TGCGCCAGCAGCGGGTCGAACACCATATATTTT.